Reported below is one TCR beta chain. Described time point: pre-sensitization, week 0. Treatment in this sample: therapeutic diphenylcyclopropenone sensitization with weekly scalp DPC. Per the germline V gene, CDR1 is KGHSH and CDR2 is LQKENI. This CDR3 comprises 15 residues. V was shortened by 5 bases and J by 0 bases, with 8 bases between the two germline ends. TCRdb itself ran the RACE reads through MiXCR, one entry per CDR3 protein. The sample yields 85,000 to 130,000 distinct CDR3 sequences, less than 15% seen once. This sample stems from a study of human T cells and chemical hapten exposure. The source of this sequence is a woman aged 50 to 60 with alopecia areata. Some clones in this sample may be carry-over from other donors' samples. The genes are TRBV18 and TRBJ2-6, with a tentative D call TRBD1 (6 bases). The sample here was whole blood, taken in connection with sensitization to the hapten diphenylcyclopropenone (DPC). This CDR3 reads CASSKGGSGANVLTF. CDR3 DNA: TGTGCCAGCTCAAAAGGGGGCTCTGGGGCCAACGTCCTGACTTTC.